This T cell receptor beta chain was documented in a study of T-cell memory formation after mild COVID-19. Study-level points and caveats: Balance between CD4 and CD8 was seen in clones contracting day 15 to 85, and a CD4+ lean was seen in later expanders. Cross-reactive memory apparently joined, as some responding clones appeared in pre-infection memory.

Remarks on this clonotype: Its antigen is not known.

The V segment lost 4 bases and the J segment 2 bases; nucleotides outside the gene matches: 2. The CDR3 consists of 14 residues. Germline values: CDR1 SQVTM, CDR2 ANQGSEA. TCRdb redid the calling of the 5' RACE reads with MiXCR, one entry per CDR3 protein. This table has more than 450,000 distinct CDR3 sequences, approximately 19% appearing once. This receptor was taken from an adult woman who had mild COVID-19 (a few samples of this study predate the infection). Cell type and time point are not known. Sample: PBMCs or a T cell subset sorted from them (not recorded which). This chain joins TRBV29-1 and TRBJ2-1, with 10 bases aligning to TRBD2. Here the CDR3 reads CSVVTSGTYNEQFF. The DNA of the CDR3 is TGCAGCGTTGTCACTAGCGGGACCTACAATGAGCAGTTCTTC.